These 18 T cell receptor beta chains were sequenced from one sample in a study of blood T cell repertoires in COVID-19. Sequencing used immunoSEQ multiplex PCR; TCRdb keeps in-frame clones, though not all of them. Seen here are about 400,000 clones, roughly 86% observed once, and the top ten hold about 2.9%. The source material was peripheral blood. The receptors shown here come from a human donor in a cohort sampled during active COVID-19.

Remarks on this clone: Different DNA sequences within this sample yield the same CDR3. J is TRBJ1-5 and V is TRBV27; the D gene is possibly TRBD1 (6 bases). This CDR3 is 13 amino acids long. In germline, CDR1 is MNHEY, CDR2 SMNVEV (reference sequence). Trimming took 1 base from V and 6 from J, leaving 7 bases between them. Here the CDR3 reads CASSLLGGQPQHF. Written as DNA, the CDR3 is TGTGCCAGCAGTTTATTAGGGGGTCAGCCCCAGCATTTT.

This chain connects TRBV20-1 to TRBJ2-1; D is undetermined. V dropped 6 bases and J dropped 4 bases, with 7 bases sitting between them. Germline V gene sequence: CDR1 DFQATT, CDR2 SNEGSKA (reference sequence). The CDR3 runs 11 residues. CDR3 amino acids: CSADKYNEQFF. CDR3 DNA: TGCAGTGCAGACAAATACAATGAGCAGTTCTTC.

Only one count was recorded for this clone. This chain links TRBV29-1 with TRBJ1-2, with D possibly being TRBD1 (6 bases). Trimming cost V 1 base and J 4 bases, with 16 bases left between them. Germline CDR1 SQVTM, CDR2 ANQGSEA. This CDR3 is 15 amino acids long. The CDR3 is CSVEGHRERRYGYTF. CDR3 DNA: TGCAGCGTTGAAGGCCACAGGGAAAGGCGCTATGGCTACACCTTC.

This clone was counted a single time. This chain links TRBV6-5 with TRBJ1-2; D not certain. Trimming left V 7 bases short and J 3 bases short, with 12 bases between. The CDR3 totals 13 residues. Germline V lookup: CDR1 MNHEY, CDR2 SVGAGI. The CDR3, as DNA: TGTGCCAGCATTGGCGGTCAGTACTATGGCTACACCTTC. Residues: CASIGGQYYGYTF.

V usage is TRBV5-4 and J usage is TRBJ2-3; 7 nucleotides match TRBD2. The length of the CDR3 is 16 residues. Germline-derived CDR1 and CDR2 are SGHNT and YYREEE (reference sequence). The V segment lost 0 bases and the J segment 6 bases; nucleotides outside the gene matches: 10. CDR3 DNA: TGTGCCAGCAGCTTGGGAGCGGGGAGGATCGGGGATACGCAGTATTTT. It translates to CASSLGAGRIGDTQYF. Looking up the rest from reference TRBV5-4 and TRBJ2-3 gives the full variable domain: ETGVTQSPTHLIKTRGQQVTLRCSSQSGHNTVSWYQQALGQGPQFIFQYYREEENGRGNFPPRFSGLQFPNYSSELNVNALELDDSALYLCASSLGAGRIGDTQYFGPGTRLTVL.

The CDR3 protein is CASSPYGQDPNYGYTF. The CDR3 region has the DNA TGTGCCAGCAGTCCATATGGACAGGACCCTAACTATGGCTACACCTTC. The V and J genes are TRBV27 and TRBJ1-2; TRBD1 matches 7 bases. This CDR3 contains 16 residues. Germline loops: CDR1 MNHEY, CDR2 SMNVEV (reference sequence). V dropped 5 bases and J dropped 0; count of bases not matched to a gene: 9.

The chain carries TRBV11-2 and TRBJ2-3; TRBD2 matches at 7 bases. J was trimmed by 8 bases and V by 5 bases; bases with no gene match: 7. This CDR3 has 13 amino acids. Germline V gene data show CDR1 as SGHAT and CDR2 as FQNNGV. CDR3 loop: CASSRLAVGTQYF. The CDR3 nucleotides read TGTGCCAGCAGCCGACTAGCCGTCGGTACGCAGTATTTT.

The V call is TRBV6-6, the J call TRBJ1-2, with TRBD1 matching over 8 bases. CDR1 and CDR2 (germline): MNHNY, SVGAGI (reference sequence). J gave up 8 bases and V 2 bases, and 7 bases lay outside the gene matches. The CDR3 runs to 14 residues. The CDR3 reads CASSYPGQVPGYTF. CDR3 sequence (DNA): TGTGCCAGCAGTTACCCGGGACAGGTTCCCGGCTACACCTTC.

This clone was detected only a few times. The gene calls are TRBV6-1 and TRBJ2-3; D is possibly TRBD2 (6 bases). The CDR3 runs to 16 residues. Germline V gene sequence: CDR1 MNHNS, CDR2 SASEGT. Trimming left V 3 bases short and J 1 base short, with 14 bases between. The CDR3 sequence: CASSDVAGRGTDTQYF. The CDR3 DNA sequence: TGTGCCAGCAGTGATGTGGCGGGAAGGGGCACAGATACGCAGTATTTT.

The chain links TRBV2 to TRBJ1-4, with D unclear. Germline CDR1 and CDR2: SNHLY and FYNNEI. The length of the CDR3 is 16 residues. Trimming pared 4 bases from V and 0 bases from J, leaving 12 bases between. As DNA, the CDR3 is TGTGCCAGCAGTGTGCGCCCCGATCCAACTAATGAAAAACTGTTTTTT. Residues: CASSVRPDPTNEKLFF. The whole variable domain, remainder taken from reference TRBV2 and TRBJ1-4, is EPEVTQTPSHQVTQMGQEVILRCVPISNHLYFYWYRQILGQKVEFLVSFYNNEISEKSEIFDDQFSVERPDGSNFTLKIRSTKLEDSAMYFCASSVRPDPTNEKLFFGSGTQLSVL.

CDR3 coding DNA: TGTGCCAGCAGCTCTTCCAGGGGTTCTGGAAACACCATATATTTT. It yields the protein CASSSSRGSGNTIYF. The gene calls are TRBV11-2 and TRBJ1-3, with a possible D match to TRBD1 (6 bases). V shed 4 bases and J shed 1 base, with 11 bases lying between them. Germline V gene sequence: CDR1 SGHAT, CDR2 FQNNGV. CDR3 length: 15 amino acids.

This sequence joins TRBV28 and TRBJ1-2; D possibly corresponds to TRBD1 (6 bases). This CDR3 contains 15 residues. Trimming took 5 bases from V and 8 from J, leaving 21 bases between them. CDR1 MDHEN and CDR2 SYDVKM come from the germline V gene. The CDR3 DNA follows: TGTGCCAGCAGTCCCATCGGGGGGGGCGCTCGGGGCTACACCTTC. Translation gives CASSPIGGGARGYTF.

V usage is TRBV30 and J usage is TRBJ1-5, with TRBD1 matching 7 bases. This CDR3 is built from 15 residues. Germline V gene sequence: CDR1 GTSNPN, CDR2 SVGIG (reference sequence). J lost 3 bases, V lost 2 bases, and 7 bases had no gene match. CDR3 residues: CAWSTETGTNQPQHF. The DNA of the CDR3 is TGTGCCTGGAGTACCGAGACAGGGACCAATCAGCCCCAGCATTTT. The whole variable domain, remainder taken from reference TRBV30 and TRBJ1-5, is SQTIHQWPATLVQPVGSPLSLECTVEGTSNPNLYWYRQAAGRGLQLLFYSVGIGQISSEVPQNLSASRPQDRQFILSSKKLLLSDSGFYLCAWSTETGTNQPQHFGDGTRLSIL.

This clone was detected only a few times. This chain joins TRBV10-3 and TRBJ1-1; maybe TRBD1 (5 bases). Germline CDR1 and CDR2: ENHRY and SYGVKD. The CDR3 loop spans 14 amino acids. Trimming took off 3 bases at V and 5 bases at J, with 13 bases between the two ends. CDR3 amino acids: CAISDSGEPTEAFF. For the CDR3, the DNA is TGTGCCATCAGTGATTCGGGGGAGCCGACTGAAGCTTTCTTT.

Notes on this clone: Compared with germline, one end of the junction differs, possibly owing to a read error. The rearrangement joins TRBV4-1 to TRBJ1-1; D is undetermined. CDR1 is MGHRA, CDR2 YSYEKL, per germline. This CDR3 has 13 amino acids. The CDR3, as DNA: TGCGCCAGCAGCCAAGACTCGAACTCTGAAGCTTTCTTT. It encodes CASSQDSNSEAFF.

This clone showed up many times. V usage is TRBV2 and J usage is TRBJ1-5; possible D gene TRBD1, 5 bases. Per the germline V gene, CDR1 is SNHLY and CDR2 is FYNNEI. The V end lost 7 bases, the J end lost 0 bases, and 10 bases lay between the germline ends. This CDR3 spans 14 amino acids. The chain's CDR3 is CASTGPYSNQPQHF. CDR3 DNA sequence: TGTGCCAGCACAGGGCCTTATAGCAATCAGCCCCAGCATTTT. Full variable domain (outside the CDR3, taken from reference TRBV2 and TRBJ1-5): EPEVTQTPSHQVTQMGQEVILRCVPISNHLYFYWYRQILGQKVEFLVSFYNNEISEKSEIFDDQFSVERPDGSNFTLKIRSTKLEDSAMYFCASTGPYSNQPQHFGDGTRLSIL.

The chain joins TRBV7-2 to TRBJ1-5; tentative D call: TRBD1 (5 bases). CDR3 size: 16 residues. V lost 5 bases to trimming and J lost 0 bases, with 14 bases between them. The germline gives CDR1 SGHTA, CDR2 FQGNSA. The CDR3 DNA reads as TGTGCCAGCAGCCCCAGGGTCCACGATAGCAATCAGCCCCAGCATTTT. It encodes CASSPRVHDSNQPQHF. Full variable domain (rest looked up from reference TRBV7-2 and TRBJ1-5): GAGVSQSPSNKVTEKGKDVELRCDPISGHTALYWYRQSLGQGLEFLIYFQGNSAPDKSGLPSDRFSAERTGGSVSTLTIQRTQQEDSAVYLCASSPRVHDSNQPQHFGDGTRLSIL.

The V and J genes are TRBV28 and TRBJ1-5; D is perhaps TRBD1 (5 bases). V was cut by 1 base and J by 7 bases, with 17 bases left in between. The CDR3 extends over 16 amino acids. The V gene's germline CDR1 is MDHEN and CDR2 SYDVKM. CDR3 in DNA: TGTGCCAGCAGTTTATCCCGGACACCGTACTCGCAGCCCCAGCATTTT. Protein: CASSLSRTPYSQPQHF.